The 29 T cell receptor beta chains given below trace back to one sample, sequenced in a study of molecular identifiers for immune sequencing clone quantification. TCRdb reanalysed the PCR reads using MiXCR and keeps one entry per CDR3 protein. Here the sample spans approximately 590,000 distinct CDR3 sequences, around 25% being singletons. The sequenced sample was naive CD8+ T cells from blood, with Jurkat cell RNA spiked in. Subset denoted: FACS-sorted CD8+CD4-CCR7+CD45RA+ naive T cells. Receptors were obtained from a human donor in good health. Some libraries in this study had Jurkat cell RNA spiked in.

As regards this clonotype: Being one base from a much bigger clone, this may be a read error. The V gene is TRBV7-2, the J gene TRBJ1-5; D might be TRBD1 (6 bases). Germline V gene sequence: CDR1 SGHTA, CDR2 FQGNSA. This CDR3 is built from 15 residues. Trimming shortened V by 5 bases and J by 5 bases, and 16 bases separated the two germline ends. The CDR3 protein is CASSPDRTYDQPQHF. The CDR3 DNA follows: TGTGCCAGCAGCCCTGACAGGACTTACGATCAGCCCCAGCATTTT.

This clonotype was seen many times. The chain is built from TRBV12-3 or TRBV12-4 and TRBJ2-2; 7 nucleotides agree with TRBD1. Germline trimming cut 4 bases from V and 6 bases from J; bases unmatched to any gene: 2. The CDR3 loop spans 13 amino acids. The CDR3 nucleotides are TGTGCCAGCAGTTCCGGGACAGCCGGGGAGCTGTTTTTT. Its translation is CASSSGTAGELFF.

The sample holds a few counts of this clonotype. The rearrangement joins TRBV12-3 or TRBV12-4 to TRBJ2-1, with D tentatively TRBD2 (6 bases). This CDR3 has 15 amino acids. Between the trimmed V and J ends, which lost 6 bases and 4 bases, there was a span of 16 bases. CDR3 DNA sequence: TGTGCCAGCAGCCATCCCGGGACTCCTTACAATGAGCAGTTCTTC. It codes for CASSHPGTPYNEQFF.

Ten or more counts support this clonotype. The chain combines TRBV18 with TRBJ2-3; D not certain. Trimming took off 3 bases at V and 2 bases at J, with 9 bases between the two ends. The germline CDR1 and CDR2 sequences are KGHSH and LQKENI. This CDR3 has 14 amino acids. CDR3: CASSPPPPTDTQYF. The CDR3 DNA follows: TGTGCCAGCTCACCGCCTCCACCCACAGATACGCAGTATTTT.

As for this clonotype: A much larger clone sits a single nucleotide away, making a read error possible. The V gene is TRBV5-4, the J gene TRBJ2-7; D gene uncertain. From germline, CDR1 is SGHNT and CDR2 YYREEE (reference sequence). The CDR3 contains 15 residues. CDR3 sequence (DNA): TGTGCCAGCAGCTTGAGTCCCCCGATGTCCTACGAGCGGTACTTC. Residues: CASSLSPPMSYERYF.

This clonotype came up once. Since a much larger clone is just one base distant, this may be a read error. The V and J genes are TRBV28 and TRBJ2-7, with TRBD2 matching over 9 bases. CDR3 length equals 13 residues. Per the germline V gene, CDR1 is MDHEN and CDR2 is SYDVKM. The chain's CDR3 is CASSSGGQVEQNF. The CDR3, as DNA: TGTGCCAGCAGTAGCGGGGGGCAGGTCGAGCAGAACTTC.

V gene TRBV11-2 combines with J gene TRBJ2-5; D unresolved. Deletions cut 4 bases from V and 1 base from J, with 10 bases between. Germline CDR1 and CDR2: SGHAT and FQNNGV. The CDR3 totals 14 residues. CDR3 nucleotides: TGTGCCAGCAGCTCGTGGTCGGTCCAAGAGACCCAGTACTTC. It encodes CASSSWSVQETQYF.

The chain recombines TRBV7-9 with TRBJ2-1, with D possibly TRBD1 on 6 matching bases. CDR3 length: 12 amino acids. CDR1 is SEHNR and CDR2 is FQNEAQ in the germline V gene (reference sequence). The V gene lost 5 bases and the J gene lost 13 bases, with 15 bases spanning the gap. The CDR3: CASSRQADIQFF. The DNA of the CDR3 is TGTGCCAGCAGCCGACAGGCGGACATTCAGTTCTTC.

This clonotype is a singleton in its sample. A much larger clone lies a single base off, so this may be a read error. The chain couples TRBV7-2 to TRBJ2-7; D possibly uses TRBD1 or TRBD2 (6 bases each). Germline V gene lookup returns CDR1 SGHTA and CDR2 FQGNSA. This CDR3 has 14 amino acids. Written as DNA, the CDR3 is TGTGCCAGCAGGGAAAAGTGGGGGGCGCCCGAGCAGTGCTTC. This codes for CASREKWGAPEQCF.

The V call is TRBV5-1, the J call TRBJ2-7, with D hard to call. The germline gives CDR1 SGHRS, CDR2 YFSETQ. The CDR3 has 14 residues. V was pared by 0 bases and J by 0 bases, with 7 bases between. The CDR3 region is CASSLVTCSYEQYF. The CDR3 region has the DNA TGCGCCAGCAGCTTGGTGACGTGCTCCTACGAGCAGTACTTC.

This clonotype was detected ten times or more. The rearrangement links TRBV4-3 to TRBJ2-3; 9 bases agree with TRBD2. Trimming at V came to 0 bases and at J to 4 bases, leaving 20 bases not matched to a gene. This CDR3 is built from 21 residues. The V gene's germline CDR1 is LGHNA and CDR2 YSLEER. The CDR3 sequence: CASSQDSWPSGEQRWADTQYF. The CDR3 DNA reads TGCGCCAGCAGCCAAGATTCGTGGCCTAGCGGGGAGCAGAGGTGGGCAGATACGCAGTATTTT.

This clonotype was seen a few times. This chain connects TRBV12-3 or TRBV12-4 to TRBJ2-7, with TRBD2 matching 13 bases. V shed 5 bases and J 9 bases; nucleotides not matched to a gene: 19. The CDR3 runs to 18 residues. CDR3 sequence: CASSEGTSGTRPQGGQYF. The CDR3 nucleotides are TGTGCCAGCAGTGAAGGGACTAGCGGGACCCGACCTCAAGGCGGGCAGTACTTC.

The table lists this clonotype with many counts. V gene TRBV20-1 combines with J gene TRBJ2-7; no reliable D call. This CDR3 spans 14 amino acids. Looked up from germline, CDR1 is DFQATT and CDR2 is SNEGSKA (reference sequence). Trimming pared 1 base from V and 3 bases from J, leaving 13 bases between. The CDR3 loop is CSARAPTWVYEQYF. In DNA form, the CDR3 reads TGCAGTGCTAGAGCCCCAACGTGGGTCTACGAGCAGTACTTC.

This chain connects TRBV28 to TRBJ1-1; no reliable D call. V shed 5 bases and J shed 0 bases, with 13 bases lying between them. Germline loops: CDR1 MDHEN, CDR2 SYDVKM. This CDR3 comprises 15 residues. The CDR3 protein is CASSPRAIMNTEAFF. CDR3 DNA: TGTGCCAGCAGTCCTCGGGCGATAATGAACACTGAAGCTTTCTTT.

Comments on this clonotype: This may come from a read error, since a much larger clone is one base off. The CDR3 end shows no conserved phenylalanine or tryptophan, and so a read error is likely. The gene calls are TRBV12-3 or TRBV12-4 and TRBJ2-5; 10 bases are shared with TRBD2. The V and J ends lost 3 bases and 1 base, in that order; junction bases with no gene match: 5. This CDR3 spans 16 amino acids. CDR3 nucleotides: TGTGCCAGCAGTTTCGGAGCTAGCGGGAGCCAAGAGACCCAGTACATC. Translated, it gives CASSFGASGSQETQYI.

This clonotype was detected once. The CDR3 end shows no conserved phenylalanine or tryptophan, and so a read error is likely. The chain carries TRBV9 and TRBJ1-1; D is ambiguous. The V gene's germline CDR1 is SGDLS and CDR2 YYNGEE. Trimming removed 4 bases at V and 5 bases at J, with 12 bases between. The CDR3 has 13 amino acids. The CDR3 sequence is CASSLGSSTEAFL. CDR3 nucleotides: TGTGCCAGCAGCCTAGGGAGTTCGACTGAAGCTTTCTTA.

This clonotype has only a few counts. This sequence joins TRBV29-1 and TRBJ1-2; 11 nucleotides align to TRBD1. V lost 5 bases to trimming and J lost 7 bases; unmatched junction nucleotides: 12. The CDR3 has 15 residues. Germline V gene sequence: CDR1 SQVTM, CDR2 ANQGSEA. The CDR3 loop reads CSVMPGTGGGRGYTF. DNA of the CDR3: TGCAGCGTTATGCCCGGGACAGGGGGAGGACGTGGCTACACCTTC.

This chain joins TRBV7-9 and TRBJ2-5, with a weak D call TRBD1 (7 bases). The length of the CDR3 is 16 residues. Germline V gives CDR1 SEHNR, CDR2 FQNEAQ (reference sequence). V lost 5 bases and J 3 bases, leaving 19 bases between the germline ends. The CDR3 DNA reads TGTGCCAGCAGCATTAGACAGGGAGGTTTAGAAGAGACCCAGTACTTC. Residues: CASSIRQGGLEETQYF.

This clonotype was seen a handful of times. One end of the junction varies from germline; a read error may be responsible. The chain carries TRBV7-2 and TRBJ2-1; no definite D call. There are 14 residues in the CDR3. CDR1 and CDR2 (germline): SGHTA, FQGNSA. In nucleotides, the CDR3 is TGTGCCGGCAGCTCGTTATTGGACTACAATGAGCAGTTCTTC. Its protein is CAGSSLLDYNEQFF.

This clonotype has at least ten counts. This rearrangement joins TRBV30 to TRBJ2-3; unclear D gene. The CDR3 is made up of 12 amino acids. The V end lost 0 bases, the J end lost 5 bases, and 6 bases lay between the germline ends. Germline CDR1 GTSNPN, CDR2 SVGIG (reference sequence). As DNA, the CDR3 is TGTGCCTGGAGTGTACTGGGAGATACGCAGTATTTT. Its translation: CAWSVLGDTQYF.

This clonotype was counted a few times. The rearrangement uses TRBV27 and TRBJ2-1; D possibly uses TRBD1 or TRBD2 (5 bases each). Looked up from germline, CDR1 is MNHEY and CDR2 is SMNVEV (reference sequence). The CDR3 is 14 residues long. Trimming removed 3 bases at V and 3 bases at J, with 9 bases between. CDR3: CASSLGPIYNEQFF. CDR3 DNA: TGTGCCAGCAGTTTGGGACCTATCTACAATGAGCAGTTCTTC.

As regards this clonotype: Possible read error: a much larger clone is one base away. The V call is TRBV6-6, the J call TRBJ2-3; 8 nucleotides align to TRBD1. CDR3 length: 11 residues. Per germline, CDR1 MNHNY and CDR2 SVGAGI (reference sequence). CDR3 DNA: TGTGCGGCCAGGGGGCTAGATACGCAGTATTTT. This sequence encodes CAARGLDTQYF.

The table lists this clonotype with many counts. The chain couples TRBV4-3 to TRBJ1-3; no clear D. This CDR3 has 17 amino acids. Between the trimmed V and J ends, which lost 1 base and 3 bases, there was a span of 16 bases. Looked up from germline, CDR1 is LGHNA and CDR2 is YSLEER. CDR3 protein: CASSQGDEDYLGNTIYF. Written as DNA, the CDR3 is TGCGCCAGCAGCCAAGGGGATGAAGACTACCTTGGAAACACCATATATTTT.

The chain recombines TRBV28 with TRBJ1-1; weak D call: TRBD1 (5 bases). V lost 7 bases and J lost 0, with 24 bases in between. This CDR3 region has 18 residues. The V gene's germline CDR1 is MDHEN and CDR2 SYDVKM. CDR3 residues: CASKPPAGQLILNTEAFF. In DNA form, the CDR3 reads TGTGCCAGCAAACCTCCTGCGGGGCAATTAATCCTGAACACTGAAGCTTTCTTT.

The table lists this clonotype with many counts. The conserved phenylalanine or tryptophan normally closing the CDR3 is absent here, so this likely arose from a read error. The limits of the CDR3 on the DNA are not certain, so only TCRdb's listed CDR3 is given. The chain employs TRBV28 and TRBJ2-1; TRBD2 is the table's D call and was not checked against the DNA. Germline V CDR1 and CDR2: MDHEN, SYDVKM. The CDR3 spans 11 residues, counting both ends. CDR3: CASRSGTEFYR.

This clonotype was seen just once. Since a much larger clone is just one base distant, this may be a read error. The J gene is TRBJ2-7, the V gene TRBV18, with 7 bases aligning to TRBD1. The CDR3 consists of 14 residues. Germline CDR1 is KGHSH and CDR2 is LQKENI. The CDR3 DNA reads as TGTGCCGGCTCGCCCGGGACAGTCCTCTACGAGCAGTACTTC. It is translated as CAGSPGTVLYEQYF.

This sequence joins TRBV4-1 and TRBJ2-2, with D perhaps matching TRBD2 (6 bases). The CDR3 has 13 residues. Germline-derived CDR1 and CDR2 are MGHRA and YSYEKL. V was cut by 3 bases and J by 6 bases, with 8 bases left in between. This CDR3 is CASSQEGPGELFF. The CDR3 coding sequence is TGCGCCAGCAGCCAGGAGGGACCCGGGGAGCTGTTTTTT.

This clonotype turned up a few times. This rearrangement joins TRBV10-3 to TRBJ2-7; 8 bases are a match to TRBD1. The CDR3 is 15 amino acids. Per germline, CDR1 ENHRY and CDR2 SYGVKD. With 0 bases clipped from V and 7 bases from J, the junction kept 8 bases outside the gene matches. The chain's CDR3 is CAISESVNRGEEQYF. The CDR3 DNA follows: TGTGCCATCAGTGAGTCGGTAAACAGGGGGGAGGAGCAGTACTTC.

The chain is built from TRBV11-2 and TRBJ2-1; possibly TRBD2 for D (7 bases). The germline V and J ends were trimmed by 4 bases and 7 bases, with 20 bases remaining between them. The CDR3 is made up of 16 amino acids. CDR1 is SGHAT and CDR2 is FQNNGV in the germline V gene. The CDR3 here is CASSWGAGVPFNEQFF. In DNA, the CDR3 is TGTGCCAGCAGCTGGGGGGCGGGGGTTCCATTTAATGAGCAGTTCTTC.